This T cell receptor (beta chain) was found in a study of blood T cell repertoires in COVID-19. The table came from immunoSEQ multiplex PCR; TCRdb's copy has only in-frame clones and leaves some out. The repertoire holds approximately 77,000 clones, with 80% to 90% as singletons. CDR1 is LGHDT, CDR2 YNNKEL, per germline (reference sequence). The CDR3 consists of 16 residues. Trimming shortened V by 2 bases and J by 7 bases, and 17 bases separated the two germline ends. The chain couples TRBV3-1 (or the pseudogene TRBV3-2) to TRBJ1-4, with TRBD1 as a possible D gene (6 bases). The specimen was peripheral blood. The clonotype was recovered from a woman in her fifties or sixties with acute or convalescent COVID-19. CDR3 sequence reads: CASSQKAQGISEKLFF. The CDR3 DNA sequence: TGTGCCAGCAGCCAAAAGGCCCAGGGGATCAGTGAAAAACTGTTTTTT.